These 31 T cell receptor beta chains were sequenced from one sample in a study of blood T cell repertoires in COVID-19. Method: immunoSEQ multiplex PCR; TCRdb's copy keeps in-frame clones and lacks some. The sample includes roughly 11,000 clones, around 85% of them seen just once. The sequencing input was peripheral blood. These TCRs come from a human donor in a cohort sampled during active COVID-19.

V gene TRBV6-1 combines with J gene TRBJ2-3, with 10 positions matching TRBD1. CDR3 length equals 16 residues. Trimming took 4 bases from V and 1 from J; bases not matched to a gene: 5. Germline CDR1 MNHNS, CDR2 SASEGT. CDR3 DNA sequence: TGTGCCAGCAGTGTCACCGGGACAGGGGGCACAGATACGCAGTATTTT. Protein product: CASSVTGTGGTDTQYF.

In its sample, this clone is medium-sized (0.01 to 0.1%). The chain is built from TRBV7-9 and TRBJ1-5; 9 bases align to TRBD1. Germline CDR1 SEHNR, CDR2 FQNEAQ (reference sequence). J lost 3 bases, V lost 4 bases, and 4 bases had no gene match. The CDR3 runs to 15 residues. DNA of the CDR3: TGTGCCAGCAGCTCGGGACAGGGACACAATCAGCCCCAGCATTTT. Residues: CASSSGQGHNQPQHF.

The chain combines TRBV5-5 with TRBJ1-3, with 8 bases identical to TRBD1. The CDR3 is made up of 14 amino acids. Germline CDR1 SGHKS, CDR2 YYEKEE (reference sequence). V was pared by 5 bases and J by 4 bases, with 5 bases of the junction left unmatched. The CDR3 here is CASSGQGAGNTIYF. The CDR3 DNA follows: TGTGCCAGCAGTGGACAGGGCGCAGGAAACACCATATATTTT.

The chain joins TRBV6-2 or TRBV6-3 to TRBJ2-7; the D is unclear. The germline gives CDR1 MNHEY, CDR2 SVGEGT. V dropped 0 bases and J dropped 4 bases, with 7 bases sitting between them. The CDR3 runs 13 residues. CDR3 sequence (DNA): TGTGCCAGCAGTTACTCCGATCGGTACGAGCAGTACTTC. Translated, it gives CASSYSDRYEQYF.

The V gene is TRBV5-1, the J gene TRBJ1-3; D not certain. Germline values: CDR1 SGHRS, CDR2 YFSETQ. There are 13 residues in the CDR3. V shed 7 bases and J shed 3 bases, with 11 bases lying between them. Here the CDR3 DNA reads TGCGCCAGCGGGCGTACTAGTGGAAACACCATATATTTT. Protein sequence: CASGRTSGNTIYF.

The J gene is TRBJ2-1, the V gene TRBV19, with 8 bases lining up with TRBD2. CDR1 LNHDA and CDR2 SQIVND come from the germline V gene (reference sequence). The CDR3 is made up of 18 amino acids. The ends lost 2 bases at V and 0 bases at J; junction bases unmatched: 9. The CDR3 loop is CASSISTSGPSSYNEQFF. The CDR3 coding sequence is TGTGCCAGTAGTATATCTACTAGCGGACCGAGCTCCTACAATGAGCAGTTCTTC.

The chain couples TRBV5-1 to TRBJ1-2, with 10 bases that match TRBD1. There are 15 residues in the CDR3. In germline, CDR1 is SGHRS, CDR2 YFSETQ. The V and J ends lost 5 bases and 1 base, in that order; junction bases with no gene match: 5. The CDR3 coding sequence is TGCGCCAGCAGGGACGGGACAGGGGATAACTATGGCTACACCTTC. As protein: CASRDGTGDNYGYTF. Full variable domain (remainder filled in from reference TRBV5-1 and TRBJ1-2): KAGVTQTPRYLIKTRGQQVTLSCSPISGHRSVSWYQQTPGQGLQFLFEYFSETQRNKGNFPGRFSGRQFSNSRSEMNVSTLELGDSALYLCASRDGTGDNYGYTFGSGTRLTVV.

The chain employs TRBV5-1 and TRBJ2-3; 7 bases fit TRBD2. The CDR3 length is 14 residues. The germline CDR1 and CDR2 sequences are SGHRS and YFSETQ. V was pared by 0 bases and J by 5 bases, with 3 bases of the junction left unmatched. CDR3 protein: CASSLGGTKDTQYF. For the CDR3, the DNA is TGCGCCAGCAGCTTGGGGGGGACTAAAGATACGCAGTATTTT. Looking up the rest from reference TRBV5-1 and TRBJ2-3 gives the full variable domain: KAGVTQTPRYLIKTRGQQVTLSCSPISGHRSVSWYQQTPGQGLQFLFEYFSETQRNKGNFPGRFSGRQFSNSRSEMNVSTLELGDSALYLCASSLGGTKDTQYFGPGTRLTVL.

The genes are TRBV19 and TRBJ2-3, with TRBD2 matching 11 bases. V lost 8 bases, J lost 6 bases, and 7 bases stayed unmatched. Germline CDR1 is LNHDA and CDR2 is SQIVND (reference sequence). The CDR3 covers 14 residues. CDR3 in DNA: TGTGCCAGTCGTCCTAGCGGGGGGACCGATACGCAGTATTTT. It specifies CASRPSGGTDTQYF.

CDR3 region: CASSSRQGGTEAFF. The DNA for the CDR3 is TGTGCCAGCAGCTCCCGACAGGGGGGCACTGAAGCTTTCTTT. V usage is TRBV7-8 and J usage is TRBJ1-1, with 9 nucleotides matching TRBD1. V lost 4 bases to trimming and J lost 4 bases; unmatched junction nucleotides: 4. The CDR3 extends over 14 amino acids. Germline V gene sequence: CDR1 SGHVS, CDR2 FQNEAQ. Variable domain in full (rest from reference TRBV7-8 and TRBJ1-1): GAGVSQSPRYKVAKRGQDVALRCDPISGHVSLFWYQQALGQGPEFLTYFQNEAQLDKSGLPSDRFFAERPEGSVSTLKIQRTQQEDSAVYLCASSSRQGGTEAFFGQGTRLTVV.

The genes are TRBV18 and TRBJ2-5, with 9 nucleotides matching TRBD1. The trim removed 3 bases at V and 3 bases at J, leaving 2 bases unmatched. CDR1 is KGHSH and CDR2 is LQKENI in the germline V gene. The CDR3 is 14 residues long. The CDR3 here is CASSPTGGKETQYF. The CDR3, as DNA: TGTGCCAGCTCACCGACAGGGGGGAAAGAGACCCAGTACTTC.

This clone was recorded a few times. This chain joins TRBV2 and TRBJ1-5, with D tentatively TRBD1 (6 bases). V lost 4 bases to trimming and J lost 5 bases, with 9 bases between them. The CDR3 consists of 13 residues. Germline V gives CDR1 SNHLY, CDR2 FYNNEI. The CDR3 sequence: CASSAGADQPQHF. The CDR3 region has the DNA TGTGCCAGCAGTGCAGGGGCGGATCAGCCCCAGCATTTT.

The rearrangement uses TRBV19 and TRBJ2-1; D is possibly TRBD1 (6 bases). Germline CDR1 is LNHDA and CDR2 is SQIVND (reference sequence). There are 14 residues in the CDR3. With 0 bases removed from V and 9 bases from J, the gap between germline ends came to 12 bases. The CDR3 is CASSIDQDRIEQFF. The CDR3 nucleotides are TGTGCCAGTAGTATAGACCAAGACAGGATTGAGCAGTTCTTC.

CDR3 sequence: CASSFSGRAVDEQFF. For the CDR3, the DNA is TGTGCCAGCAGTTTCAGCGGGAGGGCCGTAGATGAGCAGTTCTTC. J is TRBJ2-1 and V is TRBV28, with 10 positions matching TRBD2. Germline trimming cut 3 bases from V and 8 bases from J; bases unmatched to any gene: 7. Germline V gene sequence: CDR1 MDHEN, CDR2 SYDVKM. The CDR3 has 15 residues.

This chain joins TRBV6-5 and TRBJ2-5; 12 bases agree with TRBD2. Per germline, CDR1 MNHEY and CDR2 SVGAGI. Unmatched junction bases numbered 4, after V lost 6 bases and J lost 5 bases. The CDR3 contains 14 residues. CDR3 in amino acids: CASRASGGAETQYF. For the CDR3, the DNA is TGTGCCAGCAGGGCTAGCGGGGGGGCGGAGACCCAGTACTTC.

The genes are TRBV2 and TRBJ2-2; 7 bases fit TRBD1. J was trimmed by 0 bases and V by 6 bases; bases with no gene match: 4. This CDR3 has 15 amino acids. In germline, CDR1 is SNHLY, CDR2 FYNNEI. The chain's CDR3 is CASSGQVANTGELFF. The CDR3, as DNA: TGTGCCAGCAGCGGACAGGTAGCGAACACCGGGGAGCTGTTTTTT.

The chain carries TRBV9 and TRBJ1-2; TRBD1 matches at 9 bases. The ends lost 3 bases at V and 7 bases at J; junction bases unmatched: 10. Germline V gene lookup returns CDR1 SGDLS and CDR2 YYNGEE. The CDR3 has 15 amino acids. CDR3 coding DNA: TGTGCCAGCAGCGGAATCAGGACAGGGGCGTCTGGCTACACCTTC. Its protein is CASSGIRTGASGYTF.

This chain links TRBV6-5 with TRBJ1-1, with 7 bases identical to TRBD1. The germline V gene has CDR1 MNHEY and CDR2 SVGAGI. The CDR3 contains 14 residues. Trimming removed 2 bases from V and 1 base from J; junction bases left unmatched: 1. The CDR3: CASSYGTENTEAFF. CDR3 bases: TGTGCCAGCAGTTACGGGACAGAGAACACTGAAGCTTTCTTT.

This sequence joins TRBV5-4 and TRBJ1-1; D is ambiguous. Trimming removed 1 base from V and 0 bases from J, with 13 bases in between. The CDR3 runs 16 residues. Germline V gene data show CDR1 as SGHNT and CDR2 as YYREEE (reference sequence). The CDR3: CASSLPRFGLNTEAFF. The CDR3 coding sequence is TGTGCCAGCAGCTTGCCCCGCTTCGGTCTGAACACTGAAGCTTTCTTT.

The chain carries TRBV7-9 and TRBJ2-5, with TRBD2 identical over 9 bases. The CDR3 contains 16 residues. Trimming at V came to 4 bases and at J to 4 bases, leaving 10 bases not matched to a gene. Germline V gene lookup returns CDR1 SEHNR and CDR2 FQNEAQ (reference sequence). The chain's CDR3 is CASSSRPGLARETQYF. As DNA, the CDR3 is TGTGCCAGCAGCTCACGACCGGGACTAGCAAGAGAGACCCAGTACTTC. The full variable domain, in which reference TRBV7-9 and TRBJ2-5 provide the parts outside the CDR3, is DTGVSQNPRHKITKRGQNVTFRCDPISEHNRLYWYRQTLGQGPEFLTYFQNEAQLEKSRLLSDRFSAERPKGSFSTLEIQRTEQGDSAMYLCASSSRPGLARETQYFGPGTRLLVL.

This rearrangement joins TRBV25-1 to TRBJ1-2, with 11 bases aligning to TRBD1. The CDR3 has 14 residues. CDR1 is MGHDK, CDR2 SYGVNS, per germline. Trimming removed 3 bases from V and 7 bases from J; junction bases left unmatched: 4. Written as DNA, the CDR3 is TGTGCCAGCAGTGATGGACAGGGGGCGAGTGGCTACACCTTC. Translating gives CASSDGQGASGYTF.

This clone was counted only a few times. The rearrangement uses TRBV2 and TRBJ2-7, with 12 positions matching TRBD2. The V gene's germline CDR1 is SNHLY and CDR2 FYNNEI. V lost 2 bases and J lost 3; bases outside the gene matches: 5. The CDR3 covers 16 residues. The CDR3 DNA is TGTGCCAGCAGTGAACGACTAGCGGGAGCCAGCTACGAGCAGTACTTC. Translating it yields CASSERLAGASYEQYF.

The chain links TRBV7-2 to TRBJ2-3, with a weak D call TRBD1 (6 bases). Germline CDR1 and CDR2: SGHTA and FQGNSA. Trimming stripped 2 bases from V and 3 bases from J, with 9 bases between. The CDR3 spans 14 residues. The CDR3 reads CASSLNRATDTQYF. CDR3 in DNA: TGTGCCAGCAGCTTAAACAGGGCGACAGATACGCAGTATTTT.

V is TRBV5-1 and J is TRBJ2-3, with D maybe TRBD2 (5 bases). Germline lookup yields CDR1 SGHRS and CDR2 YFSETQ. The germline V and J ends were trimmed by 1 base and 0 bases, with 12 bases remaining between them. The CDR3 has 16 residues. The CDR3: CASSLSTADSTDTQYF. The CDR3 nucleotides are TGCGCCAGCAGCTTGTCTACAGCGGATAGCACAGATACGCAGTATTTT.

The V call is TRBV19, the J call TRBJ2-1, with 11 bases aligning to TRBD2. Germline CDR1 LNHDA, CDR2 SQIVND (reference sequence). CDR3 length: 16 residues. The V and J ends lost 3 bases and 8 bases, in that order; junction bases with no gene match: 9. CDR3 amino acids: CASSIVLAGGFDEQFF. DNA of the CDR3: TGTGCCAGTAGTATTGTTCTAGCGGGAGGATTCGATGAGCAGTTCTTC.

V is TRBV29-1 and J is TRBJ2-3; D is uncertain. Trimming cost V 5 bases and J 1 base, with 16 bases left between them. Per the germline V gene, CDR1 is SQVTM and CDR2 is ANQGSEA. The CDR3 loop spans 15 amino acids. The CDR3 here is CSVLERVARTDTQYF. The CDR3 region has the DNA TGCAGCGTTCTAGAACGGGTGGCGCGCACAGATACGCAGTATTTT.

This clone was detected a few times. The rearrangement joins TRBV28 to TRBJ2-1; D perhaps matches TRBD2 (6 bases). Trimming removed 6 bases at V and 2 bases at J, with 14 bases between. The CDR3 extends over 15 amino acids. Germline CDR1 reads MDHEN; CDR2 reads SYDVKM. CDR3 DNA sequence: TGTGCCAGCAGGCGGGGACTTGGAGCCTACAATGAGCAGTTCTTC. Its translation is CASRRGLGAYNEQFF.

The J gene is TRBJ1-1, the V gene TRBV10-3; 12 bases map to TRBD1. The CDR3 length is 13 residues. Germline CDR1 is ENHRY and CDR2 is SYGVKD. The J segment lost 11 bases and the V segment lost 5 bases, leaving 6 bases of the junction unmatched. CDR3 sequence: CAISTGQGAGAFF. The CDR3 DNA sequence: TGTGCCATCAGTACGGGACAGGGGGCTGGGGCTTTCTTT.

The genes are TRBV7-9 and TRBJ2-1; tentative D call: TRBD2 (5 bases). Germline V gene lookup returns CDR1 SEHNR and CDR2 FQNEAQ (reference sequence). Trimming removed 2 bases at V and 10 bases at J, with 12 bases between. The CDR3 has 13 residues. CDR3 nucleotide sequence: TGTGCCAGCAGCTTAACATCGGCTAGCGAGCAGTTCTTC. Its translation: CASSLTSASEQFF.

The chain joins TRBV5-1 to TRBJ1-1; the D is unclear. Trimming shortened V by 4 bases and J by 5 bases, and 15 bases separated the two germline ends. The germline V gene has CDR1 SGHRS and CDR2 YFSETQ. CDR3 length: 14 amino acids. CDR3 in amino acids: CASSPEWRETEAFF. As DNA, the CDR3 is TGCGCCAGCAGCCCAGAATGGAGGGAGACTGAAGCTTTCTTT.

The V call is TRBV7-9, the J call TRBJ1-5; D gene unclear. The germline V gene encodes CDR1 SEHNR and CDR2 FQNEAQ (reference sequence). CDR3 length: 16 amino acids. The V and J ends lost 3 bases and 1 base respectively, with 13 bases between them. CDR3 in amino acids: CASSFSGGRSNQPQHF. The CDR3 DNA is TGTGCCAGCAGCTTTTCTGGAGGGAGGAGCAATCAGCCCCAGCATTTT.